This T cell receptor beta chain was sequenced in a study of T-cell memory formation after mild COVID-19. CDR1 is SEHNR, CDR2 FQNEAQ, per germline (reference sequence). J was trimmed by 7 bases and V by 3 bases; bases with no gene match: 7. There are 15 residues in the CDR3. TCRdb fed the 5' RACE reads into MiXCR, producing one record per CDR3 protein. The repertoire holds about 110,000 distinct CDR3 sequences, with 15% to 20% as singletons. The TCR originated in a man between 18 and 35 years old who had mild COVID-19 (a few samples of this study predate the infection). Cell type and time point are not known. Source material: PBMCs or a T cell subset sorted from them (not recorded which). V usage is TRBV7-9 and J usage is TRBJ1-5; 9 positions agree with TRBD1. The CDR3 DNA is TGTGCCAGCAGCTTGGGTTGGGACAGGGAGCAGCCCCAGCATTTT. Translated, it gives CASSLGWDREQPQHF.